This T cell receptor beta chain was sequenced during a study of CD8 T cells in Susac syndrome (dated by TCRdb to the late 2010s). Concerning the study at large: Repertoire sequencing was used to test whether CD8+ T cell activation and differentiation in Susac syndrome was antigen driven. The study compared CD8+ T cell repertoire clonality among 11 to 12 healthy donors, 14 Susac syndrome patients and about 16 multiple sclerosis patients.

A distance of 11 bases separates the germline ends of V and J, which lose 0 bases and 2 bases respectively. The CDR3, cysteine through phenylalanine, is 15 amino acids long. The retained sequence is limited to the CDR3, 45 bases, with the frame set at the first base. As encoded in the germline V gene (reference sequence), CDR1 is DFQATT while CDR2 is SNEGSKA. The research as a whole found: The number of individuals in the TCR sequencing and HLA analysis was recognized as being relatively small.

Peripheral blood CD8+ and CD4+ T cells from healthy donors, Susac syndrome patients and multiple sclerosis patients were profiled by high-throughput TCR beta sequencing. Multiple sclerosis controls were treatment-naive patients with stable or active relapsing-remitting disease fulfilling revised McDonald criteria. CD8+ TEMRA cells were enriched by FACS, while bulk CD8+ and CD4+ T cells were purified by magnetic negative isolation. Blood was collected in EDTA tubes and processed within 24 hours, with PBMCs isolated through density gradient centrifugation. PBMCs destined for TCR sequencing were cryopreserved in liquid nitrogen and later thawed in a 37 °C water bath. The sorted or isolated CD4+, CD8+ and CD8+ TEMRA cells reached a purity of at least 90%. RNA was extracted using the RNeasy kit, and roughly 0.5 to 1 ug of the RNA was reverse transcribed with random hexamers. The immunoSEQ multiplex PCR assay, covering 54 Vbeta and 13 Jbeta segments, was used to amplify TCR beta CDR3 regions. PCR amplification bias was corrected by using a synthetic template baseline for primer optimization and computational correction. Per the original workflow: Only productive sequences were kept, with reads annotated to V, D and J genes according to IMGT and analyzed in immunoSEQ Analyzer. To calculate clonality, Shannon entropy was normalized by log2 of the number of productive unique sequences and then subtracted from one. Public and private clones were assessed among the 100 most prevalent clones of each patient and control. Clones were defined as Susac-specific when absent from the healthy and MS cohorts, from over a thousand published viral clones and from other ImmuneACCESS disease sequences. Through fastp at Q25 and MiXCR, TCRdb rebuilt clones from the public reads, retaining in-frame beta chains. Here each entry gathers all rows of one CDR3 protein and keeps the most common genes and DNA. The V and J calls, along with clone size, are taken from TCRdb and not from the paper's own processing. The sample data list about 66,000 distinct CDR3 sequences, and just under 95% of these were observed just once. About 0.6% of the sample rests with the top ten.

Points on this clonotype: What this receptor recognizes is not known. No base-level quality is on record; no much larger clone is a single base apart.

The chain links TRBV20-1 with TRBJ2-1; TRBD2 is a possible D gene, resting on 6 matching bases. Sequenced input: CD8+ T cells from PBMCs. This receptor was taken from a human donor with multiple sclerosis. CDR3 loop: CSARDWRGAYNEQFF. The nucleotide sequence is given as TGCAGTGCTAGAGATTGGCGGGGAGCCTACAATGAGCAGTTCTTC.